This T cell receptor (beta chain) was observed in a study of blood T cell repertoires in COVID-19. Libraries were prepared by immunoSEQ multiplex PCR; TCRdb keeps only in-frame clonotypes and omits some of them. This sample carries approximately 270,000 clones, approximately 89% of them seen once, and the ten largest clones take 1.5% to 2%. This clone has only one observation. Researchers sorted participants into cohorts using their self-reported clinical history. Two consecutive negative NP/OP PCR tests, clearance, or resolved symptoms defined Cohort 3 recovery. In germline, CDR1 is SGHRS, CDR2 YFSETQ. V shed 2 bases, J shed 4 bases, and the junction held 10 bases outside the gene matches. The CDR3 is 16 residues long.

The V call is TRBV5-1, the J call TRBJ1-2, with 8 positions matching TRBD1. The sample comprised PBMCs or T cells enriched from blood (not recorded which). This sequence originates from an older woman who had recovered from COVID-19. The DNA for the CDR3 is TGCGCCAGCAGCTTTTCCAGGGGGCAGGGGATCTATGGCTACACCTTC. Translating gives CASSFSRGQGIYGYTF.